This TCR beta chain was documented in a study of CD8 T cells in ankylosing spondylitis. Scientists made TCR beta libraries using quantitative 5'-RACE with molecular barcodes. MiXCR was run by TCRdb on the 5' RACE reads, yielding one entry per CDR3 protein. Of about 110,000 distinct CDR3 sequences in the sample, 20% to 30% were seen once. V was trimmed by 0 bases and J by 8 bases, leaving 14 bases between them. Germline V gene lookup returns CDR1 SGHRS and CDR2 YFSETQ. This CDR3 region has 14 residues. Sequencing was carried out using synovial fluid, either unsorted or a sorted T cell fraction (not recorded which). V usage is TRBV5-1 and J usage is TRBJ1-1; D gene uncertain. This receptor was obtained from a male donor with ankylosing spondylitis. For the CDR3, the DNA is TGCGCCAGCAGCTTGGGCGCCCCCGGCAGCGAAGCTTTCTTT. Protein sequence: CASSLGAPGSEAFF.